This TCR beta chain was sequenced during a study of T cells of healthy individuals. This clonotype has a handful of counts. TCRdb redid the calling of the 5' RACE reads with MiXCR, one entry per CDR3 protein. The top ten hold over 5% of the sample, which has around 100,000 distinct CDR3 sequences, 15% to 20% seen once. This clonotype was sampled from a human donor in good health.

The CDR3 sequence: CSAERRDTYNQPQHF. The CDR3, as DNA: TGCAGTGCAGAGCGCCGGGACACCTACAATCAGCCCCAGCATTTT. V and J are TRBV20-1 and TRBJ1-5; maybe TRBD1 (6 bases). The CDR3 is 15 amino acids. Germline-derived CDR1 and CDR2 are DFQATT and SNEGSKA (reference sequence). Trimming cost V 6 bases and J 3 bases, with 18 bases left between them.